The following is a T cell receptor (beta chain) sequence with its context. This entry belongs to a study of blood T cells in healthy people across ages. This CDR3 spans 16 amino acids. The V and J ends lost 4 bases and 5 bases, in that order; junction bases with no gene match: 14. Germline V lookup: CDR1 SGHRS, CDR2 YFSETQ. Primed by a sample-barcoded 5' primer and a J-beta primer mix, a second PCR proceeded for 7 to 11 cycles. TCRdb independently ran MiXCR on the 5' RACE reads; one entry per CDR3 protein. The profile shows over 1,300,000 distinct CDR3 sequences, approximately 60% of them singletons. This chain links TRBV5-1 with TRBJ2-7; 8 bases map to TRBD2. The clonotype was recovered from a man between 18 and 29 years old in good health. Sequencing was done on a sample of blood. The CDR3 loop reads CASSGGTGLDINEQYF. Written as DNA, the CDR3 is TGCGCCAGCAGCGGGGGGACGGGACTAGACATAAACGAGCAGTACTTC.